What follows are 25 T cell receptor beta chains derived from one specimen sequenced in a study of shared clonotypes between healthy human individuals. TCRdb's table, derived via immunoSEQ multiplex PCR, lists solely in-frame clones and lacks some. The sample has about 450,000 clones, 70% to 80% seen once; the top ten hold 13%. Sequenced sample: PBMCs. The source of these receptors is a middle-aged woman in good health. Some clones in this sample may be carry-over from other donors' samples.

The V gene is TRBV7-9, the J gene TRBJ2-3, with D maybe TRBD1 (6 bases). The CDR3 is made up of 15 amino acids. Between the trimmed V and J ends, which lost 5 bases and 1 base, there was a span of 13 bases. The germline V gene has CDR1 SEHNR and CDR2 FQNEAQ (reference sequence). The CDR3 nucleotides are TGTGCCAGCAGCCCCAGGGGCCACGGCACAGATACGCAGTATTTT. It is translated as CASSPRGHGTDTQYF.

This clone was counted a few times. At the DNA level, this CDR3 is encoded by other sequences in the same sample as well. J is TRBJ2-7 and V is TRBV7-2; 8 bases align to TRBD2. The CDR3 consists of 15 residues. After removal of 5 bases from V and 2 bases from J, the junction contained 8 bases not matched to a gene. The V gene's germline CDR1 is SGHTA and CDR2 FQGNSA. This CDR3 is CASSPRTSGTYEQYF. The CDR3 bases are TGTGCCAGCAGCCCTCGAACTAGCGGAACCTACGAGCAGTACTTC.

Worth noting for this clone: A far larger clone is just one base off, so this is likely a read error. The chain joins TRBV4-2 to TRBJ2-7; TRBD2 agrees at 7 bases. The CDR3 extends over 17 amino acids. CDR1 and CDR2 (germline): LGHNA, YNFKEQ. After removal of 2 bases from V and 2 bases from J, the junction contained 12 bases not matched to a gene. The CDR3 DNA reads as TGTGCCAGCAGCCAATCGGTATCGCGGGAGATTCCCTACGAGCAGTACTTC. Translated, it gives CASSQSVSREIPYEQYF.

The chain is built from TRBV6-5 and TRBJ1-5; a possible D gene is TRBD1 (6 bases). V lost 2 bases to trimming and J lost 0 bases, with 11 bases between them. The CDR3 covers 16 residues. Germline V gene lookup returns CDR1 MNHEY and CDR2 SVGAGI. The DNA of the CDR3 is TGTGCCAGCAGTTACACCGGGACAAATAGCAATCAGCCCCAGCATTTT. It encodes CASSYTGTNSNQPQHF.

This chain uses TRBV2 with TRBJ2-5; D is perhaps TRBD1 (6 bases). CDR3 length equals 13 residues. V lost 4 bases and J 5 bases, leaving 11 bases between the germline ends. The V gene's germline CDR1 is SNHLY and CDR2 FYNNEI. CDR3 in DNA: TGTGCCAGCAGTGCCAACAGGGAGGAGACCCAGTACTTC. It specifies CASSANREETQYF.

The V gene is TRBV29-1, the J gene TRBJ1-4; D is perhaps TRBD1 (6 bases). V was trimmed by 5 bases and J by 0 bases, leaving 10 bases between them. CDR1 and CDR2 from the germline V gene are SQVTM and ANQGSEA. This CDR3 has 14 residues. CDR3 sequence: CSVSRTATNEKLFF. DNA for the CDR3: TGCAGCGTTTCTCGGACAGCAACTAATGAAAAACTGTTTTTT. The variable domain in full, completed from reference TRBV29-1 and TRBJ1-4, reads SAVISQKPSRDICQRGTSLTIQCQVDSQVTMMFWYRQQPGQSLTLIATANQGSEATYESGFVIDKFPISRPNLTFSTLTVSNMSPEDSSIYLCSVSRTATNEKLFFGSGTQLSVL.

V is TRBV7-2 and J is TRBJ1-3; possibly TRBD1 for D (5 bases). CDR3 size: 14 residues. Trimming cost V 6 bases and J 2 bases, with 11 bases left between them. Germline CDR1 is SGHTA and CDR2 is FQGNSA. The CDR3 DNA reads as TGTGCCAGCAGTACAGGTTTCACTGGAAACACCATATATTTT. The encoded protein is CASSTGFTGNTIYF.

The V and J genes are TRBV5-6 and TRBJ2-5; D remains unclear. The J call may be incorrect, as the DNA end agrees better with TRBJ2-7. Germline-derived CDR1 and CDR2 are SGHDT and YYEEEE. The CDR3 has 13 residues. The CDR3 protein is CASSSQGIYEQYF. The CDR3 nucleotides read TGTGCCAGCAGCTCTCAAGGGATCTACGAGCAGTACTTC.

The V and J genes are TRBV19 and TRBJ2-1, with no clear D. Germline V gene lookup returns CDR1 LNHDA and CDR2 SQIVND (reference sequence). This CDR3 has 15 residues. Deletions cut 7 bases from V and 0 bases from J, with 13 bases between. In DNA form, the CDR3 reads TGTGCCAGTAAGCAGGCGGACCTCTCCTACAATGAGCAGTTCTTC. It is translated as CASKQADLSYNEQFF.

The rearrangement uses TRBV23-1 and TRBJ2-7; a possible D gene is TRBD1 (6 bases). TRBV23-1 is recorded as an ORF, its role being uncertain. The CDR3 covers 17 residues. The V end was cut by 2 bases, the J end by 3 bases, with 20 bases between. CDR3 sequence: CASSQTSPGQYIYEQYF. The CDR3 DNA is TGCGCCAGCAGTCAAACTTCCCCTGGACAGTATATCTACGAGCAGTACTTC.

V gene TRBV18 combines with J gene TRBJ2-2; 9 bases map to TRBD1. V lost 1 base and J lost 1; bases outside the gene matches: 7. CDR1 is KGHSH and CDR2 is LQKENI in the germline V gene. This CDR3 contains 18 residues. CDR3 amino acids: CASSPQWPGQGNTGELFF. CDR3 coding DNA: TGTGCCAGCTCACCACAGTGGCCGGGACAGGGGAACACCGGGGAGCTGTTTTTT.

The V gene is TRBV5-4, the J gene TRBJ2-1; 7 bases agree with TRBD1. Germline V gives CDR1 SGHNT, CDR2 YYREEE (reference sequence). The V gene end was trimmed by 4 bases and the J gene end by 2 bases; junction bases not matched to a gene: 6. The CDR3 has 15 amino acids. The DNA of the CDR3 is TGTGCCAGCAGCGAGCGACAGGGACCCTACAATGAGCAGTTCTTC. This codes for CASSERQGPYNEQFF.

In nucleotides, the CDR3 is TGTGCCAGCAGTTCTACAGGGGGTTTCTCCTACGAGCAGTACTTC. Translation gives CASSSTGGFSYEQYF. The J gene is TRBJ2-7, the V gene TRBV25-1, with 8 bases that match TRBD1. This CDR3 has 15 amino acids. The germline CDR1 and CDR2 sequences are MGHDK and SYGVNS. The V gene end was trimmed by 5 bases and the J gene end by 0 bases; junction bases not matched to a gene: 6.

This clone was seen only a few times. The chain uses TRBV7-2 and TRBJ2-1; D is uncertain. Trimming took 5 bases from V and 7 from J, leaving 21 bases between them. The CDR3 extends over 16 amino acids. Germline-derived CDR1 and CDR2 are SGHTA and FQGNSA. This CDR3 is CASSPAVGMSKNEQFF. CDR3 nucleotides: TGTGCCAGCAGCCCCGCGGTGGGGATGTCGAAGAATGAGCAGTTCTTC. The variable domain in full, completed from reference TRBV7-2 and TRBJ2-1, reads GAGVSQSPSNKVTEKGKDVELRCDPISGHTALYWYRQSLGQGLEFLIYFQGNSAPDKSGLPSDRFSAERTGGSVSTLTIQRTQQEDSAVYLCASSPAVGMSKNEQFFGPGTRLTVL.

The chain combines TRBV6-5 with TRBJ2-2; D perhaps matches TRBD2 (6 bases). Germline CDR1 and CDR2: MNHEY and SVGAGI. The CDR3 is 14 residues long. Trimming took 5 bases from V and 5 from J, leaving 12 bases between them. The CDR3 nucleotides are TGTGCCAGCAGTCCGCGACTAGTTACCGGGGAGCTGTTTTTT. Protein: CASSPRLVTGELFF.

V is TRBV11-1 and J is TRBJ2-1, with TRBD2 matching over 8 bases. The trim removed 1 base at V and 0 bases at J, leaving 2 bases unmatched. The germline V gene has CDR1 SGHAT and CDR2 FQDESV (reference sequence). The CDR3 loop spans 16 amino acids. The CDR3 bases are TGTGCCAGCAGCTTAGGTCTAGCGGGCTCCTACAATGAGCAGTTCTTC. This gives the protein CASSLGLAGSYNEQFF.

V is TRBV21-1 and J is TRBJ1-2; the listed D gene, TRBD1, was not tested against the DNA. TRBV21-1 is listed as a pseudogene. The CDR3 covers 15 residues. CDR3 sequence (DNA): TGTGCCAGCAGCAATTGGGACAGGGAGCCCTATGGCTACACCTTC. Residues: CASSNWDREPYGYTF.

A single count supports this clone. The rearrangement uses TRBV28 and TRBJ1-5; 8 nucleotides agree with TRBD1. Germline loops: CDR1 MDHEN, CDR2 SYDVKM. The CDR3 length is 15 residues. The V and J ends lost 3 bases and 6 bases, in that order; junction bases with no gene match: 7. As DNA, the CDR3 is TGTGCCAGCAGTTTTAGAGGACAGGGAAGTCAGCCCCAGCATTTT. The encoded protein is CASSFRGQGSQPQHF.

This chain connects TRBV28 to TRBJ2-5, with 11 bases lining up with TRBD1. In germline, CDR1 is MDHEN, CDR2 SYDVKM. This CDR3 contains 15 residues. The V and J ends lost 6 bases and 5 bases, in that order; junction bases with no gene match: 8. As DNA, the CDR3 is TGTGCCAGCAGGACCGGGACAGGGGGAGGGGAGACCCAGTACTTC. Its translation: CASRTGTGGGETQYF.

This clone was counted a few times. Since a much larger clone is just one base distant, this may be a read error. This rearrangement joins TRBV7-2 to TRBJ1-1; D may be TRBD1 (5 bases). V gave up 2 bases and J gave up 3 bases, with 7 bases separating them. Germline CDR1 reads SGHTA; CDR2 reads FQGNSA. The CDR3 is made up of 13 amino acids. In DNA, the CDR3 is TGTGCCAGCAGCTTAACGGGGGACACTGAAGCTTTCTTT. As protein: CASSLTGDTEAFF.

The chain has TRBV19 and TRBJ1-1; no clear D gene. The V gene's germline CDR1 is LNHDA and CDR2 SQIVND (reference sequence). Trimming took off 10 bases at V and 5 bases at J, with 11 bases between the two ends. This CDR3 has 11 amino acids. For the CDR3, the DNA is TGTGCCACCAGGACTTTTACTGAAGCTTTCTTT. It is translated as CATRTFTEAFF.

This clone was counted once. The chain links TRBV20-1 to TRBJ2-3; D gene ambiguous. The CDR3 runs 11 residues. V lost 6 bases and J 2 bases, leaving 6 bases between the germline ends. The germline gives CDR1 DFQATT, CDR2 SNEGSKA (reference sequence). CDR3 nucleotide sequence: TGCAGTGCCGGGCTCACAGATACGCAGTATTTT. Protein product: CSAGLTDTQYF.

The rearrangement links TRBV5-4 to TRBJ2-1; 12 positions agree with TRBD2. CDR1 and CDR2 (germline): SGHNT, YYREEE (reference sequence). With 2 bases clipped from V and 7 bases from J, the junction kept 4 bases outside the gene matches. The CDR3 covers 15 residues. The CDR3 reads CASSLDLAGGNEQFF. The CDR3 DNA follows: TGTGCCAGCAGCTTAGACCTAGCGGGAGGGAATGAGCAGTTCTTC.

This chain joins TRBV23-1 and TRBJ2-5; 9 nucleotides match TRBD1. TRBV23-1 is an ORF, and what it does is uncertain. Trimming removed 2 bases from V and 0 bases from J; junction bases left unmatched: 7. The CDR3 extends over 17 amino acids. The CDR3 region is CASSQGTGKRYQETQYF. CDR3 bases: TGCGCCAGCAGTCAAGGGACAGGGAAACGGTACCAAGAGACCCAGTACTTC.

This clone was seen ten or more times. The same CDR3 is also encoded by other DNA sequences in this sample. The chain carries TRBV5-4 and TRBJ2-3; TRBD1 is a possible D gene (6 bases). The CDR3 extends over 15 amino acids. Germline V gene data show CDR1 as SGHNT and CDR2 as YYREEE (reference sequence). V was shortened by 5 bases and J by 2 bases, with 15 bases between the two germline ends. The DNA for the CDR3 is TGTGCCAGCAGTTGGGACACGAGCTCCACAGATACGCAGTATTTT. Its protein product is CASSWDTSSTDTQYF.